This TCR beta chain was sequenced for a study of blood T cell repertoires in COVID-19. Study-level background: COVID-19 samples, acute and convalescent, were from the United States, Italy and Spain. Sources were T cells, B-cell-depleted T cells, or PBMCs; the material itself was cDNA or gDNA.

The length of the CDR3 is 12 residues. Germline V gives CDR1 LNHNV, CDR2 YYDKDF (reference sequence). The V gene end was trimmed by 8 bases and the J gene end by 4 bases; junction bases not matched to a gene: 3. Only in-frame clones appear in the TCRdb table, and some are missing; sequencing was by immunoSEQ multiplex PCR. The data hold roughly 430,000 clones, with around 90% observed a single time. Participants had their cohort set by participant-reported clinical history. This TCR was recovered from a woman aged 40 to 50 with acute COVID-19. Sequencing used PBMCs or T cells enriched from blood (not recorded which). J is TRBJ1-1 and V is TRBV15; 8 bases fit TRBD1. CDR3 amino acids: CATGQGGTEAFF. The CDR3 nucleotides read TGTGCCACCGGACAGGGAGGCACTGAAGCTTTCTTT. Drawing the rest from reference TRBV15 and TRBJ1-1, the complete variable domain is DAMVIQNPRYQVTQFGKPVTLSCSQTLNHNVMYWYQQKSSQAPKLLFHYYDKDFNNEADTPDNFQSRRPNTSFCFLDIRSPGLGDTAMYLCATGQGGTEAFFGQGTRLTVV.